The source of this T cell receptor beta chain is a study of blood T cell repertoires in COVID-19. Method: immunoSEQ multiplex PCR; TCRdb's copy keeps in-frame clones and lacks some. Here the sample spans some 200,000 clones, under 90% being singletons. This CDR3 comprises 13 residues. The J segment lost 5 bases and the V segment lost 9 bases, leaving 7 bases of the junction unmatched. The germline CDR1 and CDR2 sequences are MNHEY and SMNVEV (reference sequence). V is TRBV27 and J is TRBJ1-2, with 9 bases that match TRBD1. The clonotype comes from a woman aged 50 to 60 who had been exposed to COVID-19. Sequenced material: PBMCs or T cells enriched from blood (not recorded which). The CDR3 protein is CASKPGQGYGYTF. The CDR3 nucleotides read TGTGCCAGTAAACCGGGACAGGGATATGGCTACACCTTC.